This TCR beta chain was sequenced during a study of T cell responses to AZD1222 COVID-19 vaccine. The study, taken as a whole, reports: When two AZD1222 doses had been given, Spike-specific TCR breadth and depth rose. White British people made up most donors, females outnumbered males, and clonal diversity was possibly underestimated.

This clone was observed a single time. Antigen unknown. CDR3 length: 13 residues. CDR1 LNHDA and CDR2 SQIVND come from the germline V gene (reference sequence). V lost 3 bases and J lost 6, with 9 bases in between. Method: immunoSEQ multiplex PCR; TCRdb's copy keeps in-frame clones and lacks some. The sample lists 70,000 to 95,000 clones, 88% seen once, with around 4.5% in the top ten. The V call is TRBV19, the J call TRBJ2-1; tentative D call: TRBD2 (6 bases). Sequences were derived from peripheral blood, sampled on day 0 of MenACWY control vaccination. The TCR originated in an adult in good health. CDR3: CASSMGLFNEQFF. CDR3 bases: TGTGCCAGTAGTATGGGACTTTTCAATGAGCAGTTCTTC.